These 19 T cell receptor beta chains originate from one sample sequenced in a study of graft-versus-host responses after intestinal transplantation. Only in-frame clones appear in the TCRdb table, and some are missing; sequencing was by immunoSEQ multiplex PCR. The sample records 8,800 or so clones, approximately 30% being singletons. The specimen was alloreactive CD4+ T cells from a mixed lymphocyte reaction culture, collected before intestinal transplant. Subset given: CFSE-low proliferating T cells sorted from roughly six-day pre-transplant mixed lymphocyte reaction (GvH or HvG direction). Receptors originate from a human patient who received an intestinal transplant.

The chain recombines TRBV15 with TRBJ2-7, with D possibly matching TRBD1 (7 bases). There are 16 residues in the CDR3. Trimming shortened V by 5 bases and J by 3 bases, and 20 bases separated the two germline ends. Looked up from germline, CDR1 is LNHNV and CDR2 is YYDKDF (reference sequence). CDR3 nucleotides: TGTGCCACCAGCGCAGGCCGGGCAGGGGGGCTCTACGAGCAGTACTTC. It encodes CATSAGRAGGLYEQYF. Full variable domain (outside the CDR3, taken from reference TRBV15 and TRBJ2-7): DAMVIQNPRYQVTQFGKPVTLSCSQTLNHNVMYWYQQKSSQAPKLLFHYYDKDFNNEADTPDNFQSRRPNTSFCFLDIRSPGLGDTAMYLCATSAGRAGGLYEQYFGPGTRLTVT.

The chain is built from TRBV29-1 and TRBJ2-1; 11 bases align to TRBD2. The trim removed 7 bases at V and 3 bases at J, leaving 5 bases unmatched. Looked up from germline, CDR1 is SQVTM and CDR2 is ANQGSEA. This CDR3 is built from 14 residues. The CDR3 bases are TGCAGCGCCACTAGCGGGAGTATCTACAATGAGCAGTTCTTC. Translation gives CSATSGSIYNEQFF.

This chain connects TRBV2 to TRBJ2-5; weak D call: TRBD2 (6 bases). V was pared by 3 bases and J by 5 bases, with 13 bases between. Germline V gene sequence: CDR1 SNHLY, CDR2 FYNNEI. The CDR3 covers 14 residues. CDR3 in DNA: TGTGCCAGCAGTGAGGAGGGGCGCGGGGAGACCCAGTACTTC. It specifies CASSEEGRGETQYF.

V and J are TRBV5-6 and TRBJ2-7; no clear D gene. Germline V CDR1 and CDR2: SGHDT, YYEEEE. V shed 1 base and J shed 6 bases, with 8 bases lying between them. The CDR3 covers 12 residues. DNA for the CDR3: TGTGCCAGCAGCTTGTTAGAACGCGAGCAGTACTTC. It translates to CASSLLEREQYF.

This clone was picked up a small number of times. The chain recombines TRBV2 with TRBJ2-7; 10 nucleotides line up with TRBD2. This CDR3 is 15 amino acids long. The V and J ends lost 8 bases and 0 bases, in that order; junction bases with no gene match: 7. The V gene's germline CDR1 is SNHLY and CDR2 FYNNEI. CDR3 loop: CASRRTSGYSYEQYF. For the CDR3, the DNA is TGTGCCAGCCGAAGGACTAGCGGATACTCCTACGAGCAGTACTTC.

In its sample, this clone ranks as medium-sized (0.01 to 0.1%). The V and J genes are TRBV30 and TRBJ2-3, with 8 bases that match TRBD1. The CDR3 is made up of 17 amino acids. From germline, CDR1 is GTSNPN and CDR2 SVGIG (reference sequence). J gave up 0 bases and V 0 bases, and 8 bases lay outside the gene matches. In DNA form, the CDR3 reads TGTGCCTGGAGTGTACAGGGGGGATTGATTAGCACAGATACGCAGTATTTT. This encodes CAWSVQGGLISTDTQYF.

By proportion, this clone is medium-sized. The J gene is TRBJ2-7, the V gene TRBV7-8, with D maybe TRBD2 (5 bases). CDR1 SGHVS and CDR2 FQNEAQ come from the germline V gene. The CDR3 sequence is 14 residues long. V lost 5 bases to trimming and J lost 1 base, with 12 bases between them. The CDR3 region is CASSPRTGSYEQYF. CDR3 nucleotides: TGTGCCAGCAGCCCTAGGACGGGGTCCTACGAGCAGTACTTC. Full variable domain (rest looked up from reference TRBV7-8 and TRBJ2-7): GAGVSQSPRYKVAKRGQDVALRCDPISGHVSLFWYQQALGQGPEFLTYFQNEAQLDKSGLPSDRFFAERPEGSVSTLKIQRTQQEDSAVYLCASSPRTGSYEQYFGPGTRLTVT.

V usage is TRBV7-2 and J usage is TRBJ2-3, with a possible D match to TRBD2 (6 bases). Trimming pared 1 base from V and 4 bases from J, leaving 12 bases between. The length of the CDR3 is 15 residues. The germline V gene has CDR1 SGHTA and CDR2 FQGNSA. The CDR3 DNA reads TGTGCCAGCAGCTTAGTTGCGGGACCATCAGATACGCAGTATTTT. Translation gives CASSLVAGPSDTQYF. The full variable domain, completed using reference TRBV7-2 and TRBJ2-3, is GAGVSQSPSNKVTEKGKDVELRCDPISGHTALYWYRQSLGQGLEFLIYFQGNSAPDKSGLPSDRFSAERTGGSVSTLTIQRTQQEDSAVYLCASSLVAGPSDTQYFGPGTRLTVL.

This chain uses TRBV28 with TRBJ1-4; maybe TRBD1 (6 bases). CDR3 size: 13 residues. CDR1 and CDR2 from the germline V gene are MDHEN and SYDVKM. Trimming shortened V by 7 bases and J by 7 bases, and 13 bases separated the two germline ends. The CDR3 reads CASTGGLIEKLFF. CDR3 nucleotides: TGTGCCAGCACGGGGGGGCTAATTGAAAAACTGTTTTTT. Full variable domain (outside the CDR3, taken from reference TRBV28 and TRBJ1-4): DVKVTQSSRYLVKRTGEKVFLECVQDMDHENMFWYRQDPGLGLRLIYFSYDVKMKEKGDIPEGYSVSREKKERFSLILESASTNQTSMYLCASTGGLIEKLFFGSGTQLSVL.

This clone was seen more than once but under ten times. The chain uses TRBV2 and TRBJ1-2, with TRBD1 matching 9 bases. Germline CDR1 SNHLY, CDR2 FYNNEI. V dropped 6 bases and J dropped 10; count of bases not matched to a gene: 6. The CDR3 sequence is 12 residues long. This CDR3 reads CASSLDRGAYTF. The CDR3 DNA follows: TGTGCCAGCAGCTTGGACAGGGGCGCCTACACCTTC. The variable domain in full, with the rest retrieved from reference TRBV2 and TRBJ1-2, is EPEVTQTPSHQVTQMGQEVILRCVPISNHLYFYWYRQILGQKVEFLVSFYNNEISEKSEIFDDQFSVERPDGSNFTLKIRSTKLEDSAMYFCASSLDRGAYTFGSGTRLTVV.

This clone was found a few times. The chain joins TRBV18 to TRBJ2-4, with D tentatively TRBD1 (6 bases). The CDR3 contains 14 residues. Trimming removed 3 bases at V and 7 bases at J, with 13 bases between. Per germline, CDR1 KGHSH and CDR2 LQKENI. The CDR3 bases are TGTGCCAGCTCACCCTCACAGGGTAGGAACATTCAGTACTTC. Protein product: CASSPSQGRNIQYF.

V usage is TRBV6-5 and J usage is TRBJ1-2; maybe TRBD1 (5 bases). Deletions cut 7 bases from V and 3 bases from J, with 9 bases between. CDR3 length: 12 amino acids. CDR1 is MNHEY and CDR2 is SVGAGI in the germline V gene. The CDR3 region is CASTPGYYGYTF. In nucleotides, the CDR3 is TGTGCCAGCACTCCAGGGTACTATGGCTACACCTTC.

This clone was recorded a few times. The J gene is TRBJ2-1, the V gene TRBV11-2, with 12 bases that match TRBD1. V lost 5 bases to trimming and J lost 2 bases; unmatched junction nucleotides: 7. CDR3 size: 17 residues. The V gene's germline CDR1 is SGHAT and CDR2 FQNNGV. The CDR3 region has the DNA TGTGCCAGCAGCCATTCAGGGGACAGGGGGCCCTACAATGAGCAGTTCTTC. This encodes CASSHSGDRGPYNEQFF.

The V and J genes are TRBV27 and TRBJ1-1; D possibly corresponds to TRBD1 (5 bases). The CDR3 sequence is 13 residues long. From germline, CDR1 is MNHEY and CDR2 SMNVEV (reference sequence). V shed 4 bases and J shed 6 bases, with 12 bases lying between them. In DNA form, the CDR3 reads TGTGCCAGCAGTTGGGCGTGGGGCGCTGAAGCTTTCTTT. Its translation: CASSWAWGAEAFF.

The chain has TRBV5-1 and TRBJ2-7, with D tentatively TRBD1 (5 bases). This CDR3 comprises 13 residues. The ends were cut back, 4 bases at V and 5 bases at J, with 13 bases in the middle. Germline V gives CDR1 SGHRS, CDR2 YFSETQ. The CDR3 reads CASSQGPLDEQYF. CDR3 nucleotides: TGCGCCAGCAGCCAGGGCCCTTTGGACGAGCAGTACTTC.

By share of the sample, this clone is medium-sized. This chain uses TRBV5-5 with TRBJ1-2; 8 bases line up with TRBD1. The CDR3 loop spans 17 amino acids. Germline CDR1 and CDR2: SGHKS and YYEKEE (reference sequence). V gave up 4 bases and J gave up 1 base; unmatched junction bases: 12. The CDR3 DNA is TGTGCCAGCAGCCTAGGGGACAGGTACAGGATTAACTATGGCTACACCTTC. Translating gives CASSLGDRYRINYGYTF.

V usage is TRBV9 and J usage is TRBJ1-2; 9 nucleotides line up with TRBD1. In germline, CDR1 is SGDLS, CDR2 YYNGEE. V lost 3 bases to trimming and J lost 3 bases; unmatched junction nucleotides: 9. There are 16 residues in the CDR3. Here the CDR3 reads CASSGNTGGADYGYTF. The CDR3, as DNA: TGTGCCAGCAGCGGAAATACAGGGGGCGCGGACTATGGCTACACCTTC.

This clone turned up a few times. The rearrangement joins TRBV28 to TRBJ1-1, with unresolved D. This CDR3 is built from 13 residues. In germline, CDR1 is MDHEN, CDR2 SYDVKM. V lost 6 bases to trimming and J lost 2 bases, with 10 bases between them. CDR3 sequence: CASSQNPNTEAFF. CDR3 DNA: TGTGCCAGCAGCCAGAACCCTAACACTGAAGCTTTCTTT.

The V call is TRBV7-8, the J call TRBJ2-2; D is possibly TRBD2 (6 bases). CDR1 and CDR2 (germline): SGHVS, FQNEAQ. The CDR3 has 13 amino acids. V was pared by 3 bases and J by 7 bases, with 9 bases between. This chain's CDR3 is CASSLGLYGELFF. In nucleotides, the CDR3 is TGTGCCAGCAGCTTGGGACTTTACGGGGAGCTGTTTTTT.